This T cell receptor (beta chain) was profiled in a study of blood T cell repertoires in COVID-19. Assay: immunoSEQ multiplex PCR; the TCRdb copy retains only in-frame clones and omits some. This sample has about 250,000 clones, with more than 70% found just once. The CDR3 extends over 16 amino acids. V lost 0 bases, J lost 0 bases, and 10 bases lay in between. The V gene's germline CDR1 is LGHNA and CDR2 YNFKEQ. This TCR was recovered from a woman aged 30 to 39 with COVID-19, enrolled during active disease. The rearrangement joins TRBV4-2 to TRBJ2-3; D might be TRBD2 (7 bases). Input material: peripheral blood. The CDR3 sequence: CASSQEGGASTDTQYF. In nucleotides, the CDR3 is TGTGCCAGCAGCCAAGAGGGGGGGGCCAGCACAGATACGCAGTATTTT.